The clone carrying this T cell receptor (beta chain) was counted at least ten times. The target antigen is unknown. The team produced cDNA through 5'RACE using 10-nucleotide random UMIs. Every sequencing run produced over 170 million TCR-beta sequences that came from 15-18 subjects. Each CDR3 protein gets one entry after TCRdb re-called the 5' RACE reads with MiXCR. The table includes tens of thousands of distinct CDR3 sequences, approximately 3.5% detected once. This record comes from a study of neurological immune-mediated disorders. Study-level points and caveats: According to phylogenetic grouping, one related-CDR3 cluster, a possible signature, contained the repertoires of 18 of 34 multiple sclerosis patients.

Trimming removed 4 bases from V and 5 bases from J, with 13 bases in between. Germline-derived CDR1 and CDR2 are SQVTM and ANQGSEA. This CDR3 is built from 13 residues. V is TRBV29-1 and J is TRBJ2-3; tentatively, D is TRBD1 or TRBD2 (5 bases each). The sequence derives from a man aged 40-50 years with multiple sclerosis. The sample taken for sequencing was PBMCs. The DNA of the CDR3 is TGCAGCGTTGCGGGGACGTATTTAGATACGCAGTATTTT. Translation gives CSVAGTYLDTQYF.